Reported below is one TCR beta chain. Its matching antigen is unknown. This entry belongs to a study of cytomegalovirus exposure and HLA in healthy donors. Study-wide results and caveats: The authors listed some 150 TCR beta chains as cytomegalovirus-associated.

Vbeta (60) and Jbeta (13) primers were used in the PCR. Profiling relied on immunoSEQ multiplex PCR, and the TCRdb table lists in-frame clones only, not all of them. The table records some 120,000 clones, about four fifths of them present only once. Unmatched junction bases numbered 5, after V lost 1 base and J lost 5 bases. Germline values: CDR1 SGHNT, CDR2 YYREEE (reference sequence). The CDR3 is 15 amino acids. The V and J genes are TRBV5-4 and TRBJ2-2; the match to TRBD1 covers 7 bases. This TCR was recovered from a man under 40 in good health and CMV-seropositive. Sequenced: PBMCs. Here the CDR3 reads CASSLPGGWTGELFF. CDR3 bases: TGTGCCAGCAGCTTGCCAGGGGGATGGACCGGGGAGCTGTTTTTT.